The present T cell receptor beta chain was sequenced within a study of blood T cell repertoires in COVID-19. The authors' processing: Reference gene primer amplification yielded estimated nucleated cell counts. Sequenced by immunoSEQ multiplex PCR; TCRdb stores in-frame clones only, minus some. For V, J and clone size, that table is used; D and trimming come from the DNA. The sample records about 300,000 clones, 85% to 90% being singletons. Study members were between about 18 and 100 years old and lived in about two dozen US regions. Participants reported their clinical history, and cohort assignment relied on those reports. Before being deemed recovered, Cohort 3 donors had two negative PCRs, clearance, or symptom resolution. This CDR3 has 14 amino acids. The trim removed 5 bases at V and 6 bases at J, leaving 6 bases unmatched. Per germline, CDR1 MNHEY and CDR2 SMNVEV (reference sequence).

Sequencing was performed on PBMCs or T cells enriched from blood (not recorded which). The chain employs TRBV27 and TRBJ1-5, with TRBD1 matching 8 bases. This TCR came from a man aged 25 to 45 who had recovered from COVID-19. The CDR3 here is CASSPTGVGQPQHF. The CDR3 DNA reads as TGTGCCAGCAGTCCGACAGGGGTGGGTCAGCCCCAGCATTTT.